What follows describes a single TCR beta chain. Its antigen has not been determined. Qualities for individual bases were not recorded, and no much larger clone is one base off. These data originate in a study of blood T cell repertoires in COVID-19 (TCRdb year 2020). Some background on the complete study: Samples covering the acute and convalescent phases of COVID-19 were provided by collaborators in the United States, Italy and Spain. The material from the prospective study consisted of cDNA or gDNA derived from T cells, B-cell-depleted T cells, or PBMCs. Deeply sampled blood TCRbeta repertoires from subjects exposed to, actively infected with, or recovered from COVID-19 were included in the dataset. The repertoires were released in a freely available public database meant as a resource for research on the immune response to SARS-CoV-2. The samples were drawn from two sources: the first 160 participants of the ongoing ImmuneRACE study, and fewer than 1,500 subjects contributed by 6 global collaborators. Sample metadata almost always included a de-identified subject ID, COVID-19 status, age in years and sex. HLA class I and class II types, where available, came from metadata supplied by the sample provider rather than from assay-based typing. The paper's findings and limits, for the study overall: The quantity of clinical and demographic metadata differed by source and by participant and was supplied without curation.

For CDR1 and CDR2, the germline V gene (reference sequence) lists SEHNR and FQNEAQ. V was cut back by 7 bases and J by 2 bases, leaving a gap of 11 bases between them. Including the terminal cysteine and phenylalanine, the CDR3 comprises 13 residues. Only the CDR3 DNA stays, 39 bases, in frame from base 1. The immunoSEQ Assay, a bias-controlled multiplex PCR, was used to amplify TCRbeta CDR3 regions from genomic DNA. The source study handled its data this way. The number of nucleated cells in each sample was estimated from the amplification of reference gene primers within the assay. To quantify the absolute abundance of each unique TCRbeta CDR3 rearrangement, sequence reads were collapsed and filtered. For each sample, productive Simpson clonality was calculated as the square root of Simpson's diversity index across productive rearrangements. TCRdb holds this immuneACCESS table with in-frame rearrangements only. Some clones are missing; in checked studies, unresolved V genes explain under half, and the rest has no known cause. V and J calls and clone size come straight from that table; D and trimming were deduced from the DNA. The sample data list about 360,000 clones, and about four fifths of these were observed just once. Clones ranked in the top ten supply 2.5% to 3% of the sample.

Whole blood was collected in K2EDTA tubes by collaborating institutions according to the institutions' own protocols. For TCRbeta analysis, collaborators shipped samples as frozen whole blood, isolated PBMCs, or DNA extracted from either of those sample types. Sequencing input: peripheral blood. The chain joins TRBV7-9 to TRBJ1-2; matching of 5 bases hints at TRBD1 as the D gene. The sequence derives from a young man with active or convalescent COVID-19. The nucleotide sequence reads as follows: TGTGCCAGCACCAAAGACAGCAACTATGGCTACACCTTC. Its product reads: CASTKDSNYGYTF. The reference TRBV7-9 and TRBJ1-2 proteins fill in what lies around the CDR3, so the full variable domain reads DTGVSQNPRHKITKRGQNVTFRCDPISEHNRLYWYRQTLGQGPEFLTYFQNEAQLEKSRLLSDRFSAERPKGSFSTLEIQRTEQGDSAMYLCASTKDSNYGYTFGSGTRLTVV.